This T cell receptor (beta chain) was found in a study of early T cells in non-severe SARS-CoV-2 infection. The CDR3 consists of 11 residues. Attachment of unique molecular identifiers was made to individual cDNA molecules. TCRdb reprocessed the 5' RACE reads with MiXCR, giving one entry per CDR3 protein. The data show under 85,000 distinct CDR3 sequences, approximately 12% seen once. Details on this clonotype: An end of the junction does not agree with germline; a read error may underlie this.

This sequence was found in an adult who was a healthcare worker with PCR-confirmed SARS-CoV-2 infection or an uninfected control (not recorded which). The donor label of this sample is uncertain. The chain couples TRBV12-3 or TRBV12-4 to TRBJ2-5; TRBD1 is a possible D gene (5 bases). The sequencing used whole blood, collected at baseline. The CDR3 sequence: CASRDQETQYF. CDR3 nucleotides: TGTGCAAGCAGGGACCAAGAGACCCAGTACTTC.